The 11 T cell receptor beta chains presented below share a single source sample, sequenced in a study of T-cell memory formation after mild COVID-19. MiXCR was run by TCRdb on the 5' RACE reads, yielding one entry per CDR3 protein. The sample includes almost 350,000 distinct CDR3 sequences, 20% to 25% of them seen just once. Sample: PBMCs or a T cell subset sorted from them (not recorded which). These TCRs come from a young man who had mild COVID-19 (a few samples of this study predate the infection). Cell type and time point are not known.

In this sample, this clonotype turned up a few times. This chain connects TRBV6-5 to TRBJ1-6, with no clear D. CDR1 is MNHEY, CDR2 SVGAGI, per germline. This CDR3 has 17 amino acids. V was cut by 2 bases and J by 0 bases, with 11 bases left in between. The CDR3 DNA reads as TGTGCCAGCAGTTACCAGAGCATACGCTCCTATAATTCACCCCTCCACTTT. Encoded protein: CASSYQSIRSYNSPLHF.

This chain uses TRBV7-6 with TRBJ2-3, with no clear D. The CDR3 is 14 amino acids. Trimming removed 8 bases from V and 2 bases from J, with 14 bases in between. Germline CDR1 SGHVS, CDR2 FNYEAQ. In DNA, the CDR3 is TGTGCCAGCCAGGACCCGGATTCCACAGATACGCAGTATTTT. This sequence encodes CASQDPDSTDTQYF.

This clonotype was seen a few times. The chain uses TRBV5-1 and TRBJ1-2; no clear D gene. Germline CDR1 and CDR2: SGHRS and YFSETQ. The V end was cut by 3 bases, the J end by 3 bases, with 15 bases between. The CDR3 has 15 amino acids. CDR3 residues: CASSYPSVRDYGYTF. The CDR3 DNA sequence: TGCGCCAGCAGCTACCCGTCCGTCAGAGACTATGGCTACACCTTC.

This chain uses TRBV19 with TRBJ2-7; D may be TRBD1 or TRBD2 (5 bases each). This CDR3 is 14 amino acids long. V lost 4 bases and J lost 4, with 14 bases in between. Germline assignment: CDR1 LNHDA and CDR2 SQIVND (reference sequence). This chain's CDR3 is CASSKRDGRYEQYV. In DNA, the CDR3 is TGTGCCAGTAGTAAGAGGGACGGAAGATACGAGCAGTACGTC.

J is TRBJ2-3 and V is TRBV24-1; 7 bases agree with TRBD2. The CDR3 is 14 amino acids. The J segment lost 1 base and the V segment lost 9 bases, leaving 6 bases of the junction unmatched. CDR1 and CDR2 from the germline V gene are KGHDR and SFDVKD. As DNA, the CDR3 is TGTGCCACCTCGCCGGGGGGTGGCACAGATACGCAGTATTTT. It encodes CATSPGGGTDTQYF.

The chain combines TRBV12-3 or TRBV12-4 with TRBJ2-3; tentatively, D is TRBD2 (5 bases). The CDR3 length is 13 residues. V gave up 5 bases and J gave up 11 bases, with 17 bases separating them. CDR3 sequence: CASSHDSAGGQYF. As DNA, the CDR3 is TGTGCCAGCAGTCACGACTCCGCCGGAGGGCAGTATTTT.

This rearrangement joins TRBV7-2 to TRBJ2-2, with TRBD2 identical over 8 bases. Germline CDR1 and CDR2: SGHTA and FQGNSA. Germline trimming cut 5 bases from V and 1 base from J; bases unmatched to any gene: 6. This CDR3 region has 16 residues. CDR3 nucleotides: TGTGCCAGCAGCCGTAGGCTAGCGGGGAACACCGGGGAGCTGTTTTTT. Translated, it gives CASSRRLAGNTGELFF.

A few counts support this clonotype. The chain employs TRBV6-5 and TRBJ2-7, with D possibly TRBD1 on 6 matching bases. Between the trimmed V and J ends, which lost 3 bases and 3 bases, there was a span of 15 bases. Germline CDR1 and CDR2: MNHEY and SVGAGI. There are 15 residues in the CDR3. CDR3 in amino acids: CASSYVRGRYYEQYF. The CDR3 DNA follows: TGTGCCAGCAGTTATGTCAGGGGAAGATACTACGAGCAGTACTTC.

The chain joins TRBV5-1 to TRBJ2-2; no clear D. Trimming stripped 0 bases from V and 6 bases from J, with 12 bases between. The CDR3 runs to 15 residues. CDR1 and CDR2 from the germline V gene are SGHRS and YFSETQ. CDR3 amino acids: CASSLGIAFAGELFF. CDR3 in DNA: TGCGCCAGCAGCTTGGGGATAGCATTCGCCGGGGAGCTGTTTTTT.

V usage is TRBV10-3 and J usage is TRBJ1-1; no clear D. The CDR3 covers 16 residues. Trimming cost V 3 bases and J 1 base, with 15 bases left between them. Germline-derived CDR1 and CDR2 are ENHRY and SYGVKD. The CDR3: CAISEALGVENTEAFF. The CDR3 DNA sequence: TGTGCCATCAGTGAAGCCCTCGGGGTTGAGAACACTGAAGCTTTCTTT.

V usage is TRBV20-1 and J usage is TRBJ2-2; TRBD1 matches at 8 bases. Germline-derived CDR1 and CDR2 are DFQATT and SNEGSKA (reference sequence). V lost 6 bases, J lost 7 bases, and 10 bases stayed unmatched. This CDR3 spans 14 amino acids. The CDR3 DNA is TGCAGTGCCCACGCTGGGACAGGTTACGGGGAGCTGTTTTTT. It encodes CSAHAGTGYGELFF.